The 2 T cell receptor beta chains presented below share a single source sample, sequenced in a study of blood T cell repertoires in COVID-19. The assay was immunoSEQ multiplex PCR, and TCRdb's table has in-frame clones only and misses some. The sample has some 380,000 clones; around 90% are singletons. Sample: PBMCs or T cells enriched from blood (not recorded which). The receptors stem from a woman in her thirties or forties with acute COVID-19.

The CDR3 nucleotides are TGTGCCAGCAGTCCCGGGCGGGGTGTTCAGCCCCAGCATTTT. Amino acid sequence: CASSPGRGVQPQHF. The V and J genes are TRBV28 and TRBJ1-5; D is unresolved. CDR1 and CDR2 (germline): MDHEN, SYDVKM. There are 14 residues in the CDR3. Trimming left V 5 bases short and J 6 bases short, with 14 bases between.

This clone was seen only a few times. For the CDR3, the DNA is TGTGCCAGCAGTGAAGACAGGGGCAAGTACTTC. Translating gives CASSEDRGKYF. The V call is TRBV2, the J call TRBJ2-7; 7 positions agree with TRBD1. The trim removed 1 base at V and 11 bases at J, leaving 2 bases unmatched. CDR1 SNHLY and CDR2 FYNNEI come from the germline V gene. The CDR3 loop spans 11 amino acids.